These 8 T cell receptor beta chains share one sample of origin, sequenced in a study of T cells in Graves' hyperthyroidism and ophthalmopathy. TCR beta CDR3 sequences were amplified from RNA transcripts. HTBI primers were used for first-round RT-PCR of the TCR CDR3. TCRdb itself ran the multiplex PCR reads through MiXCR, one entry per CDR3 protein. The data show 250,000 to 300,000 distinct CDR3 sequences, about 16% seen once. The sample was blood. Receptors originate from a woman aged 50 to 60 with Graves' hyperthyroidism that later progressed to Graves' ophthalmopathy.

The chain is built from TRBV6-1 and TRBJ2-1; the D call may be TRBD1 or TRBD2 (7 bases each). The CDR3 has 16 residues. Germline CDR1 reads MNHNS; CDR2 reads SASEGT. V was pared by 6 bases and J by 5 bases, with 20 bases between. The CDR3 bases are TGTGCCAGCAGCGTCTCAGGGGGAGGGGTAGACAATGAGCAGTTCTTC. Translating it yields CASSVSGGGVDNEQFF.

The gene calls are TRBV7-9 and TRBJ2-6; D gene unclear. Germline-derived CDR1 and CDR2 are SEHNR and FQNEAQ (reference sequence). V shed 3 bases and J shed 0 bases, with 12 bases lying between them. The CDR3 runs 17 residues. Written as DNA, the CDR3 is TGTGCCAGCAGCTTTTACGTTCAAGACTCTGGGGCCAACGTCCTGACTTTC. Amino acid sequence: CASSFYVQDSGANVLTF. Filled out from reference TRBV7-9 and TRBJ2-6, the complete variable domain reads DTGVSQNPRHKITKRGQNVTFRCDPISEHNRLYWYRQTLGQGPEFLTYFQNEAQLEKSRLLSDRFSAERPKGSFSTLEIQRTEQGDSAMYLCASSFYVQDSGANVLTFGAGSRLTVL.

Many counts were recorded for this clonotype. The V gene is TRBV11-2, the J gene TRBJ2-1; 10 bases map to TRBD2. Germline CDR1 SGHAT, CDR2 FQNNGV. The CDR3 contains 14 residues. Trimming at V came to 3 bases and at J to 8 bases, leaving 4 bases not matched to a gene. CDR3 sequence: CASSFASGSDEQFF. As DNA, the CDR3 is TGTGCCAGCAGCTTTGCTAGCGGGAGCGATGAGCAGTTCTTC. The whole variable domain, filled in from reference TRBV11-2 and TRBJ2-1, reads EAGVAQSPRYKIIEKRQSVAFWCNPISGHATLYWYQQILGQGPKLLIQFQNNGVVDDSQLPKDRFSAERLKGVDSTLKIQPAKLEDSAVYLCASSFASGSDEQFFGPGTRLTVL.

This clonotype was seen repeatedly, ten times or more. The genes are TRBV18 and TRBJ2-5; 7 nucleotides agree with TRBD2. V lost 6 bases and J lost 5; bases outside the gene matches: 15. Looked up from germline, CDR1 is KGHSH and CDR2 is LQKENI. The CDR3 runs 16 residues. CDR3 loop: CASSPTGPGGEETQYF. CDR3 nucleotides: TGTGCCAGCTCGCCCACCGGGCCGGGGGGTGAGGAGACCCAGTACTTC.

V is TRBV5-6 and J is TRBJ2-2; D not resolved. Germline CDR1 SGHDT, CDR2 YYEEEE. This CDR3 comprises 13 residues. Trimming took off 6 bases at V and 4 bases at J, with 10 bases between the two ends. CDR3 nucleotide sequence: TGTGCCAGCATTACTTACAGCACCGGGGAGCTGTTTTTT. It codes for CASITYSTGELFF.

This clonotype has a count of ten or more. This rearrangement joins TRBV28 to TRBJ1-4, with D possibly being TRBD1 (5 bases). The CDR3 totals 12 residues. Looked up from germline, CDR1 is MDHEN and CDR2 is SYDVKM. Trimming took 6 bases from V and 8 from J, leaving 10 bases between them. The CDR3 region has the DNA TGTGCCAGCAGAGCCAGGGAGGAAAAACTGTTTTTT. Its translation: CASRAREEKLFF.

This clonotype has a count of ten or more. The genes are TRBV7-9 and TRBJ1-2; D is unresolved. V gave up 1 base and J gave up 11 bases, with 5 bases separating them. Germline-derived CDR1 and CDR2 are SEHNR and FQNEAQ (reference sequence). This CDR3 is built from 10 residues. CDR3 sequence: CASSLVGYTF. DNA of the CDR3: TGTGCCAGCAGCTTAGTGGGATACACCTTC.

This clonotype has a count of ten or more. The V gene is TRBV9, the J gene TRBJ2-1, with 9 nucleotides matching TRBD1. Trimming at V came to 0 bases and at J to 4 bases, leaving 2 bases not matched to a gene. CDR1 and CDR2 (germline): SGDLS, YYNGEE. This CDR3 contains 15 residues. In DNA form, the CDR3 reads TGTGCCAGCAGCGTAGACGGGACAGGGTACAATGAGCAGTTCTTC. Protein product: CASSVDGTGYNEQFF.